This note documents a single TCR beta chain sequence. What it binds is not known. Repertoires were sampled repeatedly during chemoradiotherapy. The data are from a study of chemoradiotherapy in HPV16-positive cancers. Study summary: Candidate HPV-specific clones and shared TCR motifs came from a couple of HPV16-positive patients.

Sequencing was performed with immunoSEQ multiplex PCR; in TCRdb, only in-frame clones are kept and a portion is missing. Of 6,000 to 8,500 clones in the sample, over 70% were seen once. CDR1 is MNHNS, CDR2 SASEGT, per germline. The CDR3 sequence is 14 residues long. The V gene end was trimmed by 5 bases and the J gene end by 8 bases; junction bases not matched to a gene: 6. Broader study findings: During treatment, candidate HPV-specific clones and E7-related motifs expanded in tumor. The functional HPV-specific definition rests on just a couple of HPV16-positive patients.

The rearrangement links TRBV6-1 to TRBJ2-2, with 9 nucleotides matching TRBD1. The receptor was isolated from a human donor with HPV-associated anogenital cancer. This material was acquired from a patient who underwent chemoradiotherapy. This CDR3 is CASSSGQGRGELFF. CDR3 bases: TGTGCCAGCAGTTCTGGACAGGGGAGGGGGGAGCTGTTTTTT.